This TCR beta chain derives from a study of CD8 T cells in ankylosing spondylitis (dated by TCRdb to about 2017). In the study overall: The study set out to find disease-linked TCR variants by profiling T cell receptor beta repertoires in ankylosing spondylitis patients and healthy donors. Peripheral blood was sampled, and synovial fluid was also collected from ankylosing spondylitis patients. In total, the full study cohort was made up of roughly 110 healthy donors and approximately 24 ankylosing spondylitis patients.

Trimming accounts for 8 bases at V and 2 bases at J, while the number of junction bases matched to no gene is 6. Measured from the cysteine to the phenylalanine, the CDR3 is 15 residues long. This entry keeps only the CDR3 DNA: 45 bases, framed from base 1. CDR1 and CDR2, looked up from the germline V gene (reference sequence), are LGHDT and YNNKEL. This clonotype was counted a few times. It lacks a known antigen. No much larger clone exists at a distance of one base, and base qualities are not known. What the authors observed across the whole study: The disease-linked clones showed a CD8+ phenotype and occurred at relatively low frequencies in peripheral blood. Some motif variants were previously reported in synovial fluid and blood of reactive arthritis patients, suggesting common disease-initiation mechanisms. A TCR beta motif made up of several highly homologous amino acid variants appeared to be characteristic of blood from ankylosing spondylitis patients. Significant enrichment of the disease-linked clones was reported in matched synovial fluid samples from ankylosing spondylitis patients.

Sequencing used an Illumina HiSeq 2500. Quantitative 5'-RACE with molecular barcodes was the method used to prepare the TCR beta libraries. In the original analysis: A new computational method, built on a probabilistic model of VDJ rearrangement, was used to identify disease-linked TCR variants. TCRdb trimmed public reads at Q25 via fastp, called clones via MiXCR and kept in-frame beta chains. A single entry per CDR3 protein holds the most common genes and DNA from its merged rows. TCRdb, not the original authors, processed these V and J calls. For this sample the table gives fewer than 750,000 distinct CDR3 sequences, of which 19% were detected only once. In total, the top ten clones hold around 19% of the sample.

The V and J segments used are TRBV3-1 and TRBJ2-1, with 10 junctional bases fitting TRBD1. The receptor was isolated from a male donor with ankylosing spondylitis. Sequenced: blood, either unsorted or a sorted T cell fraction (not recorded which). The CDR3 protein: CASSRGQGPYNEQFF. The DNA reads TGTGCCAGCTCCCGGGGACAGGGGCCCTACAATGAGCAGTTCTTC.